This is a list of T cell receptor beta chains from one sample in a study of cytomegalovirus exposure and HLA in healthy donors. Some clones are missing from TCRdb's copy, which holds only in-frame ones; the method was immunoSEQ multiplex PCR. The sample has a few hundred thousand clones, under 90% seen once; the top ten hold over 0.3%. Sequencing was done on a sample of PBMCs. Receptor source: a girl aged 2 to 10 in good health and CMV-seronegative. Each CDR3 is given with its conserved first and last residue. Fields, in order: J gene, V gene, D gene, clone size, CDR3 DNA, CDR3 protein. The D gene is left open where the match is weak. The size field is filled for only some rows; it gives once, few, many or a size class.

J gene: TRBJ1-1; V gene: TRBV28; D gene: TRBD1; clone size: .; CDR3 DNA: TGTGCCAGCAGTTTGGCAGGGGGCGGCACTGAAGCTTTCTTT; CDR3 protein: CASSLAGGGTEAFF
J gene: TRBJ2-5; V gene: TRBV7-7; D gene: TRBD1; clone size: once; CDR3 DNA: TGTGCCAGCAGCCCGACAGGGGACGGGCAGACCCAGTACTTC; CDR3 protein: CASSPTGDGQTQYF
J gene: TRBJ2-1; V gene: TRBV9; D gene: TRBD2; clone size: once; CDR3 DNA: TGTGCCAGCAGCCCCTGGCCCTGGACTAGCGGGGTCGATGAGCAGTTCTTC; CDR3 protein: CASSPWPWTSGVDEQFF
J gene: TRBJ2-1; V gene: TRBV14; D gene: .; clone size: .; CDR3 DNA: TGTGCCAGCAGCCAGCGGCGGGCAGGCGATGAGCAGTTCTTC; CDR3 protein: CASSQRRAGDEQFF
J gene: TRBJ2-3; V gene: TRBV7-6; D gene: .; clone size: .; CDR3 DNA: TGTGCCAGCAGCCTCCCCCTCGGGGGAGTAAGCACAGATACGCAGTATTTT; CDR3 protein: CASSLPLGGVSTDTQYF
J gene: TRBJ2-5; V gene: TRBV5-6; D gene: .; clone size: .; CDR3 DNA: TGTGCCAGCAGCTTGGCAGGGGCCGAGACCCAGTACTTC; CDR3 protein: CASSLAGAETQYF
J gene: TRBJ2-3; V gene: TRBV2; D gene: TRBD2; clone size: .; CDR3 DNA: TGTGCCAGCAGTGTATACGGGGGGGCAGATACGCAGTATTTT; CDR3 protein: CASSVYGGADTQYF
J gene: TRBJ2-6; V gene: TRBV7-4; D gene: .; clone size: .; CDR3 DNA: TGTGCCAGAGTCGCGGTTGAAGGGGCCAACGTCCTGACTTTC; CDR3 protein: CARVAVEGANVLTF
J gene: TRBJ2-7; V gene: TRBV7-9; D gene: .; clone size: .; CDR3 DNA: TGTGCCAGCAGCCCTAACTACGAGCAGTACTTC; CDR3 protein: CASSPNYEQYF
J gene: TRBJ1-2; V gene: TRBV4-1; D gene: .; clone size: once; CDR3 DNA: TGCGCCAGCAGCCAAGAATACAGGCTTCTCACCTTC; CDR3 protein: CASSQEYRLLTF
J gene: TRBJ2-1; V gene: TRBV4-2; D gene: TRBD2; clone size: .; CDR3 DNA: TGTGCCAGCAGCCTCGGGACTAGCGGGGACAATGAGCAGTTCTTC; CDR3 protein: CASSLGTSGDNEQFF